This T cell receptor beta chain came from a study of beta chain features in type 1 diabetes (dated by TCRdb to the late 2010s). A note on the overall study: Mean age, gender distribution, total cell number and subset yield were not different between patients and healthy donors. A total of about 100,000,000 sorted cells were examined across all samples, and RNA yield correlated strongly with the number of cells per subset. In the study, TCRB repertoires of sorted circulating CD4+ T cell subsets from recently diagnosed type 1 diabetes patients were compared with those of matched healthy donors. Whereas all 28 donors provided naive and central memory subsets, regulatory and stem cell-like memory subsets were isolated from just 8 patients and about 8 healthy donors.

A single peripheral blood draw of approximately 0.11 L on average was collected from each donor into heparinised tubes. A BD FACSAria II was used to sort naive, central memory, regulatory and stem cell-like memory CD4+ T cells with a panel that included CD45RO, CCR7, CD25, CD127, CD95 and CD27. All sorted populations exceeded 95% purity. PBMCs were isolated immediately by Lymphoprep density gradient centrifugation and stained directly without culture. So that batch effects would be minimized, each experiment stained and sorted samples in pairs, pairing one healthy donor with one patient. Spanning cysteine to phenylalanine, the CDR3 consists of 13 amino acids. Only the CDR3 DNA stays, 39 bases, in frame from base 1. CDR1 and CDR2, per the germline V gene, are SGDLS and YYNGEE. The germline V end is reduced by 5 bases and the J end by 5 bases; junction bases left unmatched: 2. The full study reports these points: Because small numbers of individuals were included in the HLA sub-analyses, any influence of HLA type on TCRB rearrangement was left unresolved. A moderate but significant shortening of TCRB CDR3 length was observed in type 1 diabetes patients in all four CD4+ subsets. At VDJ recombination sites, patients with type 1 diabetes made fewer insertions and deleted more nucleotides, a pattern implying thymic rearrangement abnormalities. The naive, central memory and regulatory TCRB repertoires appeared to resemble one another more closely among patients than among healthy donors. PCR might favor shorter templates, but patient and control samples were amplified and corrected together, so any skew would affect both groups equally. Because cDNA was sequenced instead of genomic DNA, activated cells with high expression could be over-represented, although the groups did not differ in activation or CD3 levels.

As regards this clone: The target of this receptor is not known. Base-call qualities are not available, and no considerably larger clone is one nucleotide away.

The entire amount of isolated RNA was reverse transcribed using the High Capacity cDNA Reverse Transcription Kit, so the sequenced TCRB transcripts were expressed ones. Deep immunoSEQ sequencing was performed on naive, central memory and regulatory T cell samples, with an average of roughly 3.3 million total reads per sample. Sorted cells were lysed in RLT buffer and RNA was extracted with DNase-treated RNeasy Micro or Mini kits, depending on cell number. To prevent cross-contamination, each cell subset was processed individually, whereas patient and healthy donor samples were processed jointly. TCRB sequences were amplified from cDNA with the immunoSEQ multiplex PCR, producing 87-bp fragments spanning the CDR3 region. Amplicons were sequenced on the Illumina HiSeq platform. Under the source paper's analysis protocol: Synthetic template baselines were used to correct PCR bias computationally, reads within Hamming distance 2 were collapsed, and singletons that could not be merged were discarded. Reads were aligned against IMGT so that V, D and J genes, CDR3 length and insertions or deletions at six rearrangement sites could be assigned. Within each subset, clonotype counts were normalized to sorted cell number, and only after that were true diversity and Gini coefficients computed with the tcR R package. The overlap coefficient, calculated on TCRB nucleotide sequences, was used to measure repertoire sharing. As a proxy for the pre-selection repertoire, out-of-frame TCRB sequences from naive cells were analyzed. What TCRdb holds here is the immuneACCESS table cut down to in-frame rearrangements. Part of the clones is not present; checked against another copy, under half of the missing clones reflect an unresolved V gene, and the others are unexplained. V and J calls and clone size are copied from that table; D and trimming were computed from the DNA. The sample table contains some 230,000 clones; only one count was recorded for over 8.5% of them. The ten largest clones capture approximately 0.03% of the sample.

The specimen was naive CD4+ T cells from blood. This specimen's cell subset or site label, interpreted: true naive CD4+ T cells. This receptor chain uses TRBV9 and TRBJ2-1; 9 central nucleotides agree with TRBD2. This clonotype was obtained from a woman under 30 in good health. The CDR3 region: CASRGTSHNEQFF. The base sequence is TGTGCCAGCAGAGGGACTAGCCACAATGAGCAGTTCTTC.